This TCR beta chain comes out of a study of a mutant IDH1 vaccine in newly diagnosed glioma. Overall study: Patients, over weeks 1, 3, 5, 7, 11, 15, 19 and 23, received a total of eight vaccinations. Investigators started vaccination 4-6 weeks after radiotherapy alone, or with temozolomide cycles.

The data were produced by immunoSEQ multiplex PCR, yet TCRdb's version contains in-frame clones alone and is incomplete. The table has 52,000 or so clones, 82% seen once. With regard to this clone: The antigen is not known.

The time point denotes: week 5, during vaccination. All doses held 300 ug of mutant IDH1 20-mer peptide, with topical imiquimod. Per germline, CDR1 SNHLY and CDR2 FYNNEI. This CDR3 comprises 12 residues. V trimming: 6 bases; J trimming: 6 bases; junction bases outside the gene matches: 5. The material was PBMCs, obtained from a glioma patient whose treatment included an IDH1 peptide vaccine. V is TRBV2 and J is TRBJ2-7; 7 bases line up with TRBD1. This clonotype was sampled from a woman aged 18-30 years with glioma. Some clones in this sample may be carry-over from other donors' samples. DNA of the CDR3: TGTGCCAGCAGGGGGGACAGACTCGAGCAGTACTTC. Its translation is CASRGDRLEQYF.